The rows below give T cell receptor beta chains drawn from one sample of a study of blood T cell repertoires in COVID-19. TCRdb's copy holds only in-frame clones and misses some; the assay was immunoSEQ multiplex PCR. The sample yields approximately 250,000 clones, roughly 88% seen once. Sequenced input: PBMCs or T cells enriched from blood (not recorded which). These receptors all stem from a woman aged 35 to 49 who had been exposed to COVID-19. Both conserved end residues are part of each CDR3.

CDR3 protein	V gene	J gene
CSAGTRWQFF	TRBV20-1	TRBJ2-1
CASGFTGANVLTF	TRBV12-5	TRBJ2-6
CASSLDRVGNTEAFF	TRBV10-1	TRBJ1-1
CAIRRSIGVVESYNEQFF	TRBV10-3	TRBJ2-1
CASSRSTGSSYEQYF	TRBV5-4	TRBJ2-7
CASSPPGQGADGELFF	TRBV3-1/TRBV3-2	TRBJ2-2
CASSFWGGPSGSGNTIYF	TRBV7-2	TRBJ1-3
CASTGQGRTEAFF	TRBV2	TRBJ1-1
CASRRPGGAVSAEQYF	TRBV7-9	TRBJ2-7
CASSTGYWQFF	TRBV12-3/TRBV12-4	TRBJ2-1
CASSEADRYEQYF	TRBV6-1	TRBJ2-7
CASSPGQGPYEQYF	TRBV3-1/TRBV3-2	TRBJ2-7
CASSESGGSQPQHF	TRBV25-1	TRBJ1-5
CAWSVTANEKLFF	TRBV30	TRBJ1-4